The subject of this entry is one TCR beta chain. Its target is unknown. The data were taken from a study of shared clonotypes between healthy human individuals. Data came from immunoSEQ multiplex PCR; TCRdb stores just in-frame clones and leaves some out. Of around 1.6 million clones detected, 95% to 99% appear once; the ten largest clones hold roughly 0.4%. Study conclusions and caveats: Shared clonotypes across all four donors exceeded non-shared ones in generation probability. Relative to memory subsets, naive subsets generally showed larger estimated richness. A handful of donors shared around 5.2% of their naive CD4 clonotypes.

From germline, CDR1 is SGHTS and CDR2 YDEGEE. V dropped 3 bases and J dropped 3; count of bases not matched to a gene: 11. The CDR3 consists of 17 residues. The chain is built from TRBV5-8 and TRBJ2-2; 7 bases map to TRBD2. The material sequenced was naive CD4+ T cells sorted from blood. Subset denoted: CD45RA+ positively selected. The receptor comes from a man aged 25 to 40 in good health. CDR3 amino acids: CASSSDFSGRYTGELFF. DNA of the CDR3: TGTGCCAGCAGCTCCGATTTTAGCGGGCGTTACACCGGGGAGCTGTTTTTT.